The 7 T cell receptor beta chains presented below share a single source sample, sequenced in a study of control samples from healthy donors and cancer patients. Clones were sequenced by immunoSEQ multiplex PCR, and TCRdb holds only the in-frame ones, with some missing. The data contain some 77,000 clones, 85% to 90% of them seen just once; the ten biggest clones take up approximately 7.6%. The material sequenced was blood. The source of these receptors is an older woman in good health.

The rearrangement links TRBV6-5 to TRBJ1-1; 7 bases are a match to TRBD1. V shed 6 bases, J shed 3 bases, and the junction held 10 bases outside the gene matches. Germline CDR1 is MNHEY and CDR2 is SVGAGI. This CDR3 is built from 15 residues. Here the CDR3 reads CASSRTGGFDTEAFF. The CDR3 nucleotides read TGTGCCAGCAGCCGGACAGGCGGGTTTGACACTGAAGCTTTCTTT.

The V and J genes are TRBV5-1 and TRBJ1-4, with TRBD1 identical over 12 bases. V shed 4 bases and J 6 bases; nucleotides not matched to a gene: 10. Germline assignment: CDR1 SGHRS and CDR2 YFSETQ. This CDR3 is built from 17 residues. In DNA, the CDR3 is TGCGCCAGCAGCAGAGGGACAGGGGGCGAAATGGATGAAAAACTGTTTTTT. Translation gives CASSRGTGGEMDEKLFF.

The V call is TRBV11-3, the J call TRBJ2-2; TRBD1 agrees at 7 bases. Per the germline V gene, CDR1 is SGHNT and CDR2 is YENEEA. CDR3 length: 14 amino acids. V shed 4 bases, J shed 6 bases, and the junction held 5 bases outside the gene matches. DNA for the CDR3: TGTGCCAGCAGCTCCCATGGGACAGCCGGGGAGCTGTTTTTT. Translation: CASSSHGTAGELFF.

The chain combines TRBV6-6 with TRBJ1-2, with D possibly being TRBD1 (6 bases). Trimming left V 6 bases short and J 1 base short, with 18 bases between. The germline V gene encodes CDR1 MNHNY and CDR2 SVGAGI (reference sequence). The CDR3 is made up of 16 amino acids. For the CDR3, the DNA is TGTGCCAGCAGCTGGGACCCCGACAGGAATAACTATGGCTACACCTTC. It yields the protein CASSWDPDRNNYGYTF.

Here the CDR3 reads CSVRGQGFADTQYF. CDR3 DNA sequence: TGCAGCGTTCGGGGACAGGGCTTCGCAGATACGCAGTATTTT. This chain connects TRBV29-1 to TRBJ2-3; TRBD1 matches 9 bases. CDR1 and CDR2 from the germline V gene are SQVTM and ANQGSEA. V gave up 5 bases and J gave up 4 bases; unmatched junction bases: 7. The CDR3 loop spans 14 amino acids.

The chain uses TRBV5-5 and TRBJ2-7, with TRBD1 identical over 9 bases. The J segment lost 2 bases and the V segment lost 4 bases, leaving 7 bases of the junction unmatched. CDR3 size: 15 residues. The germline gives CDR1 SGHKS, CDR2 YYEKEE (reference sequence). The CDR3 protein is CASSPGTGYPYEQYF. The CDR3 coding sequence is TGTGCCAGCAGCCCCGGGACAGGGTACCCCTACGAGCAGTACTTC.

In its sample, this clone was seen once. This chain joins TRBV6-4 and TRBJ2-1, with 8 bases identical to TRBD2. The germline V gene encodes CDR1 MRHNA and CDR2 SNTAGT. This CDR3 has 14 residues. Germline trimming cut 2 bases from V and 6 bases from J; bases unmatched to any gene: 3. As DNA, the CDR3 is TGTGCCAGCAGTGACGGTAGCGGGGCCAATGAGCAGTTCTTC. As protein: CASSDGSGANEQFF.